This T cell receptor beta chain was observed in a study of T cell responses to AZD1222 COVID-19 vaccine. Profiling relied on immunoSEQ multiplex PCR, and the TCRdb table lists in-frame clones only, not all of them. The sample carries 150,000 to 200,000 clones, more than 80% recorded once. The TCR sequence derives from an adult who received the MenACWY meningococcal vaccine as a control. The sample consisted of peripheral blood, taken 28 days after the second dose of the MenACWY control vaccine.

The CDR3 spells CASSRQRRGEQFF. The CDR3 DNA follows: TGTGCCAGCAGCCGTCAAAGACGCGGTGAGCAGTTCTTC. The genes are TRBV6-2 or TRBV6-3 and TRBJ2-1; unclear D gene. Trimming pared 6 bases from V and 9 bases from J, leaving 15 bases between. Germline V lookup: CDR1 MNHEY, CDR2 SVGEGT. The CDR3 is made up of 13 amino acids.